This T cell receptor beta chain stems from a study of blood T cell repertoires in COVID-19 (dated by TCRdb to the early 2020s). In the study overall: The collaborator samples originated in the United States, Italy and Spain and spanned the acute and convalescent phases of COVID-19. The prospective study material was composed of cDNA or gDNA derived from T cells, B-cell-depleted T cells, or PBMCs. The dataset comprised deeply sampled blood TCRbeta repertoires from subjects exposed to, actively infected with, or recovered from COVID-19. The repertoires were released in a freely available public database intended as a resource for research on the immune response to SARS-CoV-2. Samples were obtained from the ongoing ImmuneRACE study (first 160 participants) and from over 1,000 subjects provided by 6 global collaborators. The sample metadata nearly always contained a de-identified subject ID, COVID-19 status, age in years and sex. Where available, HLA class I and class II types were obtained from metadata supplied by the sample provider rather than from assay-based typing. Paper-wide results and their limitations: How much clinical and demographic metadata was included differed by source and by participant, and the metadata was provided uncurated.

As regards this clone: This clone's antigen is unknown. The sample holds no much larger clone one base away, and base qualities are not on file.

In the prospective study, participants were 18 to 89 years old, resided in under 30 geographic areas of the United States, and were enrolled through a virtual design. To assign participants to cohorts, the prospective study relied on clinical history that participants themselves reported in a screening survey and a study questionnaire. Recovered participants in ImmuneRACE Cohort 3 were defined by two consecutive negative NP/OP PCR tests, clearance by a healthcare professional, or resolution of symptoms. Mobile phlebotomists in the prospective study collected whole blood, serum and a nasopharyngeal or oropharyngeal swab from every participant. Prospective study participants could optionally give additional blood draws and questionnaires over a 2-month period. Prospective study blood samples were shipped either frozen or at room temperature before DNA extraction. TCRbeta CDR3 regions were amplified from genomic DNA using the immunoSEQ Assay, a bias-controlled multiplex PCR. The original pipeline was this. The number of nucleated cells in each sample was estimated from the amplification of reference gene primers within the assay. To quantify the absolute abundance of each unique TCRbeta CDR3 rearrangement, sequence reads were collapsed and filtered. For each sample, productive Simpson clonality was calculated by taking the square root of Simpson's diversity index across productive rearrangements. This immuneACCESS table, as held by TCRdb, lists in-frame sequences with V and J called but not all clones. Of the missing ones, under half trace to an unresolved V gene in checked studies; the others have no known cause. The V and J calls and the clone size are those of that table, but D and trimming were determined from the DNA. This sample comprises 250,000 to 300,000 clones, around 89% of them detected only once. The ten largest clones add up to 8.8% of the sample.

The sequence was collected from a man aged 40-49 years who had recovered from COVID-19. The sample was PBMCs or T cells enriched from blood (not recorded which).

CDR3 loop: CAWSVRTAGTIYEQYF. The nucleotide sequence reads as follows: TGTGCCTGGAGTGTAAGAACGGCGGGGACGATCTACGAGCAGTACTTC. Recombination linked TRBV30 to TRBJ2-7, with TRBD2 perhaps the D gene, on 6 matching bases. CDR1 and CDR2, looked up from the germline V gene (reference sequence), are GTSNPN and SVGIG. The CDR3 measures 16 amino acids from cysteine to phenylalanine. Only the CDR3 portion is preserved as DNA: 48 bases, with reading frame beginning at the first base. V was cut back by 0 bases and J by 3 bases, leaving a gap of 18 bases between them.